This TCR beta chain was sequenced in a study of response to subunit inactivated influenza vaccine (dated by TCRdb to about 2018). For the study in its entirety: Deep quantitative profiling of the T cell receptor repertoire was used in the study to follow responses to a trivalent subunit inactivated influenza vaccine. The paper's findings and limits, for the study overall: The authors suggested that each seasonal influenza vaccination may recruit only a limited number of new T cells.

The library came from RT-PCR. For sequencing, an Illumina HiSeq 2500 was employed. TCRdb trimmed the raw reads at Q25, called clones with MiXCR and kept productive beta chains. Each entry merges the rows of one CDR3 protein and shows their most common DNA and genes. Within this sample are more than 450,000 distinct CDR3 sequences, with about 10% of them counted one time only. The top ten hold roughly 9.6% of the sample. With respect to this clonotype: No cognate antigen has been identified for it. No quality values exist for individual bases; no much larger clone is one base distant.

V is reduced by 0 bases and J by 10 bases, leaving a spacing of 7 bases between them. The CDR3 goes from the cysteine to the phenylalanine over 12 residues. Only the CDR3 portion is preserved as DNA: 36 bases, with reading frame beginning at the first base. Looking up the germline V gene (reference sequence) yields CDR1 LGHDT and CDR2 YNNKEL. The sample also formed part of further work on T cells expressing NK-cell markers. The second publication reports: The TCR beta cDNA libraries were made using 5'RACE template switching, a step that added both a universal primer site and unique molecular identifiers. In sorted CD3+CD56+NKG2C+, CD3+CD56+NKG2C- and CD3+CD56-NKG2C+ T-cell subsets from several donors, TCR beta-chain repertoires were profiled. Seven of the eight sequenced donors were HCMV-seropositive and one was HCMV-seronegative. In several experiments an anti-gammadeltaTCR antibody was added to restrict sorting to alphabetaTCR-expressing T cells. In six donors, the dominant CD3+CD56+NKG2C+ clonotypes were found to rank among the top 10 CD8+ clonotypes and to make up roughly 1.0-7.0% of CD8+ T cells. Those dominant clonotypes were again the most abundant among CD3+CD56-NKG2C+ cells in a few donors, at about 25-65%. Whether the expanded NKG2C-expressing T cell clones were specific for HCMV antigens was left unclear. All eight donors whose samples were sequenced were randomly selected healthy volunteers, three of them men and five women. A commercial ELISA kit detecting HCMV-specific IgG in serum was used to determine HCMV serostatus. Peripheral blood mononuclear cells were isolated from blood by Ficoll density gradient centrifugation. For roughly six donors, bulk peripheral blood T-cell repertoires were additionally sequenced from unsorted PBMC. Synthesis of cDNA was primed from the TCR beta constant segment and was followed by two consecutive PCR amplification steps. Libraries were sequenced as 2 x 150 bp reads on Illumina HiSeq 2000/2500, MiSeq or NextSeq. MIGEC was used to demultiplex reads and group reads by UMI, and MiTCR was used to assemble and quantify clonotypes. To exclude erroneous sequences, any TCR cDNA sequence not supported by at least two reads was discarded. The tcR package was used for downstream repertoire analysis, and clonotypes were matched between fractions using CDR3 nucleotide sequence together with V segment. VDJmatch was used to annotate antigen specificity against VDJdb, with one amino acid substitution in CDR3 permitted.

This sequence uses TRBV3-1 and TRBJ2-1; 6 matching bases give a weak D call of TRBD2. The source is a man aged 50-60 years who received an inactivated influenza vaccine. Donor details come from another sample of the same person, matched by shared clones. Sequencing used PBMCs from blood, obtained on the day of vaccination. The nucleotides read TGTGCCAGCAGCCAAGACGGGAGAGAGCAGTTCTTC. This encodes CASSQDGREQFF.